This passage covers 29 T cell receptor beta chains from one sample sequenced in a study of T-cell reconstitution after alpha-beta-depleted transplantation in children. The authors prepared the TCRbeta library with unique molecular identifiers. TCRdb independently ran MiXCR on the PCR reads; one entry per CDR3 protein. Counted here are 230,000 or so distinct CDR3 sequences, 12% occurring once; the ten biggest clones make up around 2.8%. The specimen comprised PBMCs from the stem cell graft donor, sampled from the stem cell graft. The source of these receptors is a human donor who donated a stem cell graft to a child with acute lymphoblastic leukemia.

This clonotype was picked up many times. The V call is TRBV12-3 or TRBV12-4, the J call TRBJ2-5, with 11 bases that match TRBD1. After removal of 5 bases from V and 4 bases from J, the junction contained 6 bases not matched to a gene. The CDR3 is 15 amino acids. DNA of the CDR3: TGTGCCAGCAGTCCGGGACAGGGGGGGGGAGAGACCCAGTACTTC. Its translation: CASSPGQGGGETQYF.

Many counts were recorded for this clonotype. This chain uses TRBV7-6 with TRBJ2-2; 8 nucleotides align to TRBD1. This CDR3 is built from 16 residues. The germline V gene has CDR1 SGHVS and CDR2 FNYEAQ. V trimming: 5 bases; J trimming: 4 bases; junction bases outside the gene matches: 9. The CDR3 DNA reads TGTGCCAGCAGCGGCCGGGACAGGTCGGTCACCGGGGAGCTGTTTTTT. It is translated as CASSGRDRSVTGELFF.

The table lists this clonotype with many counts. The gene calls are TRBV25-1 and TRBJ1-1; TRBD1 might be the D (5 bases). V lost 0 bases, J lost 2 bases, and 10 bases lay in between. Germline loops: CDR1 MGHDK, CDR2 SYGVNS. CDR3 length equals 15 residues. CDR3 region: CASSEYRGDNTEAFF. DNA of the CDR3: TGTGCCAGCAGTGAATATCGGGGCGATAACACTGAAGCTTTCTTT.

There are many counts of this clonotype. V is TRBV20-1 and J is TRBJ1-1, with D hard to call. Trimming took 1 base from V and 2 from J, leaving 11 bases between them. The CDR3 totals 14 residues. CDR1 is DFQATT and CDR2 is SNEGSKA in the germline V gene (reference sequence). The CDR3 DNA is TGCAGTGCTAGAGCCGCAGGTTCAAACACTGAAGCTTTCTTT. Protein product: CSARAAGSNTEAFF.

Ten or more counts support this clonotype. The chain links TRBV6-2 or TRBV6-3 to TRBJ2-1; TRBD2 aligns across 16 bases. The germline V gene encodes CDR1 MNHEY and CDR2 SVGEGT. CDR3 length: 19 amino acids. V lost 6 bases and J lost 6; bases outside the gene matches: 14. The CDR3 DNA reads as TGTGCCAGCAGGACCTTGGGACTAGCGGGGGGGCGGCGTTTCAATGAGCAGTTCTTC. Its protein is CASRTLGLAGGRRFNEQFF.

This rearrangement joins TRBV27 to TRBJ1-1, with unresolved D. The CDR3 length is 13 residues. V was shortened by 0 bases and J by 10 bases, with 12 bases between the two germline ends. Germline-derived CDR1 and CDR2 are MNHEY and SMNVEV (reference sequence). Here the CDR3 reads CASSLSFGVGAFF. Here the CDR3 DNA reads TGTGCCAGCAGTTTATCGTTCGGAGTCGGAGCTTTCTTT.

This clonotype was recorded a few times. CDR3 in amino acids: CASSLLGRGNSPLHF. The CDR3 coding sequence is TGTGCCAGCAGCTTGTTAGGGCGTGGTAATTCACCCCTCCACTTT. V and J are TRBV7-2 and TRBJ1-6; no clear D. The V end was cut by 3 bases, the J end by 6 bases, with 12 bases between. The CDR3 totals 15 residues. CDR1 is SGHTA, CDR2 FQGNSA, per germline. The variable domain in full, with the rest retrieved from reference TRBV7-2 and TRBJ1-6, is GAGVSQSPSNKVTEKGKDVELRCDPISGHTALYWYRQSLGQGLEFLIYFQGNSAPDKSGLPSDRFSAERTGGSVSTLTIQRTQQEDSAVYLCASSLLGRGNSPLHFGNGTRLTVT.

This clonotype was seen repeatedly, ten times or more. The chain links TRBV29-1 to TRBJ2-4; no firm D call. Trimming pared 4 bases from V and 8 bases from J, leaving 9 bases between. The CDR3 contains 11 residues. CDR1 is SQVTM and CDR2 is ANQGSEA in the germline V gene. CDR3 sequence (DNA): TGCAGCGTTGGGGCAGTAGACATTCAGTACTTC. It yields the protein CSVGAVDIQYF.

The table lists this clonotype with many counts. The gene calls are TRBV28 and TRBJ2-7, with 9 bases fitting TRBD1. The CDR3 is 14 amino acids. The V gene's germline CDR1 is MDHEN and CDR2 SYDVKM. J lost 7 bases, V lost 7 bases, and 11 bases had no gene match. The CDR3, as DNA: TGTGCCAGCATCATCGGACAGGGGACGCAAGAGCAGTACTTC. Translating gives CASIIGQGTQEQYF.

On this clonotype itself: A clone one base away is much larger, so this may be a read error. The rearrangement links TRBV15 to TRBJ2-2; a weak D match, TRBD2 (6 bases). Germline V CDR1 and CDR2: LNHNV, YYDKDF (reference sequence). This CDR3 region has 18 residues. CDR3: CATSRGTEDYANTGGLFF. The CDR3 region has the DNA TGTGCCACCAGCAGAGGAACTGAAGATTACGCGAACACCGGGGGGCTGTTTTTT.

This clonotype has ten or more counts. The gene calls are TRBV7-2 and TRBJ1-1; D is unclear. Trimming stripped 2 bases from V and 7 bases from J, with 11 bases between. CDR3 length equals 13 residues. Germline CDR1 and CDR2: SGHTA and FQGNSA. The chain's CDR3 is CASSLKGSLEAFF. The DNA of the CDR3 is TGTGCCAGCAGCTTAAAAGGGAGTCTTGAAGCTTTCTTT.

This clonotype was seen only a few times. V usage is TRBV19 and J usage is TRBJ1-1; 7 positions match TRBD1. The CDR3 covers 13 residues. V lost 5 bases, J lost 7 bases, and 7 bases stayed unmatched. Germline V gene lookup returns CDR1 LNHDA and CDR2 SQIVND (reference sequence). CDR3 protein: CASSPPGQHEAFF. Written as DNA, the CDR3 is TGTGCCAGTAGTCCTCCGGGACAGCATGAAGCTTTCTTT.

This clonotype was found a few times. The J gene is TRBJ2-7, the V gene TRBV20-1; D is unclear. CDR3 length: 12 residues. Germline V gene data show CDR1 as DFQATT and CDR2 as SNEGSKA (reference sequence). With 5 bases removed from V and 2 bases from J, the gap between germline ends came to 10 bases. CDR3 sequence (DNA): TGCAGTGCTTTAAAGGGTCCCTACGAGCAGTACTTC. Translating gives CSALKGPYEQYF.

The genes are TRBV3-1 and TRBJ2-7, with 8 nucleotides matching TRBD2. The CDR3 extends over 15 amino acids. V dropped 0 bases and J dropped 6; count of bases not matched to a gene: 7. Germline V gene data show CDR1 as LGHDT and CDR2 as YNNKEL (reference sequence). The CDR3 spells CASSQDGGGRSEQYF. The CDR3 DNA is TGTGCCAGCAGCCAAGATGGCGGGGGGCGAAGCGAGCAGTACTTC.

Ten or more counts support this clonotype. The V call is TRBV12-3 or TRBV12-4, the J call TRBJ1-1, with unresolved D. V lost 2 bases to trimming and J lost 1 base, with 8 bases between them. The CDR3 has 14 amino acids. The CDR3 bases are TGTGCCAGCAGTTTAAGGCGGGAGAACACTGAAGCTTTCTTT. Its translation is CASSLRRENTEAFF.

This clonotype was observed at least ten times. The genes are TRBV20-1 and TRBJ2-7; perhaps TRBD2 as D (7 bases). The CDR3 extends over 14 amino acids. Deletions cut 6 bases from V and 1 base from J, with 16 bases between. Germline V CDR1 and CDR2: DFQATT, SNEGSKA (reference sequence). CDR3 coding DNA: TGCAGTGCCCATCGGGGGGCGAAGTCCTACGAGCAGTACTTC. Amino acids: CSAHRGAKSYEQYF.

This clonotype was counted many times. The chain employs TRBV29-1 and TRBJ2-1; TRBD1 or TRBD2 may be the D gene (6 bases each). The germline V gene encodes CDR1 SQVTM and CDR2 ANQGSEA. Between the trimmed V and J ends, which lost 4 bases and 7 bases, there was a span of 11 bases. This CDR3 is 12 amino acids long. The CDR3 loop reads CSVVRGRNEQFF. The CDR3 coding sequence is TGCAGCGTTGTTCGGGGGCGGAATGAGCAGTTCTTC.

This clonotype was seen ten or more times. The chain combines TRBV12-3 or TRBV12-4 with TRBJ2-4; no reliable D call. CDR3 length equals 12 residues. Trimming cost V 1 base and J 6 bases, with 4 bases left between them. This CDR3 is CASSLEGNIQYF. The DNA for the CDR3 is TGTGCCAGCAGTTTAGAGGGAAACATTCAGTACTTC.

On this clonotype: This may arise from a read error, as a much more abundant clone is one base away. The chain joins TRBV9 to TRBJ2-6, with D perhaps TRBD1 (5 bases). The CDR3 is 15 residues long. CDR1 is SGDLS and CDR2 is YYNGEE in the germline V gene. The CDR3 here is CASSIHSSGANGLTF. CDR3 bases: TGTGCCAGCAGCATCCATAGCTCTGGGGCCAACGGCCTGACTTTC.

This clonotype was counted at least ten times. V gene TRBV2 combines with J gene TRBJ1-5; maybe TRBD1 (6 bases). V lost 6 bases and J 9 bases, leaving 18 bases between the germline ends. CDR1 SNHLY and CDR2 FYNNEI come from the germline V gene. The CDR3 runs to 14 residues. The CDR3 region has the DNA TGTGCCAGCAGGGGACGGACAGCCGGGGCGCCCCAGCATTTT. Amino acids: CASRGRTAGAPQHF.

This clonotype occurred many times. This chain connects TRBV5-1 to TRBJ2-1; TRBD1 is a possible D gene (7 bases). V lost 3 bases and J 3 bases, leaving 13 bases between the germline ends. Per germline, CDR1 SGHRS and CDR2 YFSETQ. The CDR3 is made up of 15 amino acids. The CDR3 DNA reads as TGCGCCAGCAGCTCGGCGGGACAGATCTACAATGAGCAGTTCTTC. Residues: CASSSAGQIYNEQFF.

There are many counts of this clonotype. The chain links TRBV12-3 or TRBV12-4 to TRBJ1-5; a possible D gene is TRBD1 (6 bases). The germline V and J ends were trimmed by 8 bases and 9 bases, with 20 bases remaining between them. The length of the CDR3 is 14 residues. As DNA, the CDR3 is TGTGCCAGCCGCCCCAGGGGTATGGGGTGGCCCCAGCATTTT. Encoded protein: CASRPRGMGWPQHF.

This clonotype appeared a few times. The chain has TRBV28 and TRBJ2-7, with 9 bases identical to TRBD1. The V segment lost 6 bases and the J segment 4 bases; nucleotides outside the gene matches: 13. Germline V lookup: CDR1 MDHEN, CDR2 SYDVKM. The CDR3 totals 16 residues. The CDR3 sequence is CASSLGQGPPGYEQYF. CDR3 DNA: TGTGCCAGCAGCCTCGGACAGGGGCCCCCGGGATACGAGCAGTACTTC.

This clonotype came up many times. Likely a read error: the CDR3 ends without its conserved phenylalanine or tryptophan. The DNA is left out, because the CDR3 cannot be placed on it with certainty; the CDR3 is given as TCRdb lists it. The chain is built from TRBV7-9 and TRBJ2-3; no check of the table's D call, TRBD1, against the DNA was made. The CDR3 is 12 residues long, counting both termini. Germline values: CDR1 SEHNR, CDR2 FQNEAQ (reference sequence). The CDR3 loop reads CASSLEDRAPHG.

At least ten counts were recorded for this clonotype. The gene calls are TRBV12-3 or TRBV12-4 and TRBJ1-1; D is uncertain. V lost 7 bases and J lost 1, with 10 bases in between. There are 13 residues in the CDR3. CDR3 sequence: CASKRDKNTEAFF. The CDR3 DNA follows: TGTGCCAGCAAGCGAGACAAGAACACTGAAGCTTTCTTT.

This clonotype was observed many times. The V and J genes are TRBV29-1 and TRBJ2-1; TRBD1 matches 9 bases. Per germline, CDR1 SQVTM and CDR2 ANQGSEA. V was clipped by 6 bases and J by 4 bases; unmatched bases: 7. CDR3 length: 14 residues. Here the CDR3 DNA reads TGCAGCGTCACCGGGACAGGGTCATACAATGAGCAGTTCTTC. It yields the protein CSVTGTGSYNEQFF.

This clonotype was detected ten times or more. Here the CDR3 reads CASSLESGPSFF. The CDR3 DNA sequence: TGTGCCAGCAGCTTGGAGTCGGGCCCTTCGTTCTTC. The J gene is TRBJ2-1, the V gene TRBV5-5, with D unclear. CDR3 length: 12 residues. V lost 0 bases to trimming and J lost 15 bases, with 13 bases between them. Germline loops: CDR1 SGHKS, CDR2 YYEKEE (reference sequence).

This clonotype showed up many times. J is TRBJ2-1 and V is TRBV7-2; possibly TRBD1 for D (6 bases). CDR3 length: 14 residues. V lost 1 base to trimming and J lost 5 bases, with 9 bases between them. CDR1 and CDR2 (germline): SGHTA, FQGNSA. In DNA form, the CDR3 reads TGTGCCAGCAGCTTAGACAGGGCAAACAATGAGCAGTTCTTC. It specifies CASSLDRANNEQFF. The variable domain in full, completed from reference TRBV7-2 and TRBJ2-1, reads GAGVSQSPSNKVTEKGKDVELRCDPISGHTALYWYRQSLGQGLEFLIYFQGNSAPDKSGLPSDRFSAERTGGSVSTLTIQRTQQEDSAVYLCASSLDRANNEQFFGPGTRLTVL.

This clonotype has just one count. V and J are TRBV7-9 and TRBJ2-2, with 10 bases matching TRBD2. The CDR3 has 17 amino acids. V trimming: 7 bases; J trimming: 7 bases; junction bases outside the gene matches: 15. In germline, CDR1 is SEHNR, CDR2 FQNEAQ (reference sequence). The CDR3 loop is CASMPNQREGRVGELFF. CDR3 coding DNA: TGTGCCAGCATGCCAAACCAGCGGGAGGGCCGCGTCGGGGAGCTGTTTTTT.